The entry below describes one TCR beta chain. Its antigen is still unknown. Trimming cost V 4 bases and J 7 bases; bases outside gene matches: 7. Germline V lookup: CDR1 SGHVS, CDR2 FQNEAQ. The CDR3 is made up of 14 amino acids. The data are from a study of response to subunit inactivated influenza vaccine. Notes on the study in general: Each seasonal flu vaccination may recruit only limited new T cells, authors suggested.

A single record per CDR3 protein comes from TCRdb applying MiXCR to the RT-PCR reads. The sample shows 400,000 to 650,000 distinct CDR3 sequences, approximately 7.3% of them seen only once. V usage is TRBV7-8 and J usage is TRBJ2-5; TRBD1 matches at 9 bases. The TCR was taken from a man between 45 and 75 years old who received an inactivated influenza vaccine. Material: PBMCs from blood, obtained around 2 years after vaccination. CDR3 coding DNA: TGTGCCAGCAGCTATTACAGGGGGCCGGGGACCCAGTACTTC. It specifies CASSYYRGPGTQYF.